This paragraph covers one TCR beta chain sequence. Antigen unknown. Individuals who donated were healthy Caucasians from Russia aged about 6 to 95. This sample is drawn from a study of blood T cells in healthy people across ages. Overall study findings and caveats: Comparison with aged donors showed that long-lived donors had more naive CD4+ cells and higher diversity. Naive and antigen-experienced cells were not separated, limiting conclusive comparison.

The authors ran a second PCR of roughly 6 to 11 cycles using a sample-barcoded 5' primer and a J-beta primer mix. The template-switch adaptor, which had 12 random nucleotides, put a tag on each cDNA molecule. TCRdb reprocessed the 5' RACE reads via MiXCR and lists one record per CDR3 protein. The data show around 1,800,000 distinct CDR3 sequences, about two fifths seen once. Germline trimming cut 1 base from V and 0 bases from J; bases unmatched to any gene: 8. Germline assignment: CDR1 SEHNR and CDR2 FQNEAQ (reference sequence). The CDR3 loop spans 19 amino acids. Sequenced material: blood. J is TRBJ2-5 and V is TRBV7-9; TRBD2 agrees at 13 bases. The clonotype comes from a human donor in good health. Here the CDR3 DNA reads TGTGCCAGCAGCTTAGGGAGACTAGCGGGGGGCCACCACCAAGAGACCCAGTACTTC. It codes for CASSLGRLAGGHHQETQYF.